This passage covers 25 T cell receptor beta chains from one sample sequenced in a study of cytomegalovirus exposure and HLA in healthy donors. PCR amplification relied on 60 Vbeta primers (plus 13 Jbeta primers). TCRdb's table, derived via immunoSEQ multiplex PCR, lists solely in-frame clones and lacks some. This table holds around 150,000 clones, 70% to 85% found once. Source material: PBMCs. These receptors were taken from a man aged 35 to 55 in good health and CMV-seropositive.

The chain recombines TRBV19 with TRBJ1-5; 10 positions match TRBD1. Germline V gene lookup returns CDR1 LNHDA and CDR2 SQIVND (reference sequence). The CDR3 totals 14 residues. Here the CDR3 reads CDSSPPTGGQPQHF. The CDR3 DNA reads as TGTGACTCTTCCCCCCCGACAGGGGGCCAGCCCCAGCATTTT.

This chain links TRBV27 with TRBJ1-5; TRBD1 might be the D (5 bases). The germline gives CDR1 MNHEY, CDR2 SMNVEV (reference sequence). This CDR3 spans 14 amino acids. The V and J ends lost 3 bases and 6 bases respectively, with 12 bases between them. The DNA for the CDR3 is TGTGCCAGCAGTTTCCGGGGGAGCCTTCAGCCCCAGCATTTT. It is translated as CASSFRGSLQPQHF.

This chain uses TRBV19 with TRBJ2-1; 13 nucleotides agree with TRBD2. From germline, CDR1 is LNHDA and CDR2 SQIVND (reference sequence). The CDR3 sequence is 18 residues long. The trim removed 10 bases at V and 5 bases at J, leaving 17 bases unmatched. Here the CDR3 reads CATKKLAGGPGGNNEQFF. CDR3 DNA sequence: TGTGCCACAAAGAAACTAGCGGGAGGGCCCGGAGGAAACAATGAGCAGTTCTTC.

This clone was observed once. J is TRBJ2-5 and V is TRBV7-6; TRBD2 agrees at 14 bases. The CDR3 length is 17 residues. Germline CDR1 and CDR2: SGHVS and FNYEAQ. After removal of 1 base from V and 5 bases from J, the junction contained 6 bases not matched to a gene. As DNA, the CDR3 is TGTGCCAGCAGCTTAGAAGGACTAGCGGGGGGAGTGGAGACCCAGTACTTC. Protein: CASSLEGLAGGVETQYF. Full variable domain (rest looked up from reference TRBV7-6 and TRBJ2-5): GAGVSQSPRYKVTKRGQDVALRCDPISGHVSLYWYRQALGQGPEFLTYFNYEAQQDKSGLPNDRFSAERPEGSISTLTIQRTEQRDSAMYRCASSLEGLAGGVETQYFGPGTRLLVL.

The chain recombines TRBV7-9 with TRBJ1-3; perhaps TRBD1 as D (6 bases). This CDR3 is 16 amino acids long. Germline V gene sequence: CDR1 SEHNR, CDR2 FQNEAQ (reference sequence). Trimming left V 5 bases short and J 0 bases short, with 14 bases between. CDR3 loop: CASSVRQAPSGNTIYF. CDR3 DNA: TGTGCCAGCAGCGTAAGACAGGCCCCCTCTGGAAACACCATATATTTT.

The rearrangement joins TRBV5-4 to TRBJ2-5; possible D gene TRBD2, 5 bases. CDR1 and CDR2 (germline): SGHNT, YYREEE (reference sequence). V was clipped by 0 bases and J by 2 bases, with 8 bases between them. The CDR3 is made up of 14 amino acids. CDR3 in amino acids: CASSLGPGQETQYF. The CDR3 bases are TGTGCCAGCAGCTTGGGACCGGGGCAAGAGACCCAGTACTTC.

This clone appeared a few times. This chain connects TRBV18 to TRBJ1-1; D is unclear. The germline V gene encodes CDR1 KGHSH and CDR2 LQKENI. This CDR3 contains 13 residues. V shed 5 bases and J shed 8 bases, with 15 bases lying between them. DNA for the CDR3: TGTGCCAGCTCATTTTCGTGGGAGGCGGAAGCTTTCTTT. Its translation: CASSFSWEAEAFF.

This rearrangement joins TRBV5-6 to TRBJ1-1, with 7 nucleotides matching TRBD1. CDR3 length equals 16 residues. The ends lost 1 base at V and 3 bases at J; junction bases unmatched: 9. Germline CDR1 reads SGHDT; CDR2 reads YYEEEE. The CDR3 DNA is TGTGCCAGCAGCTTGTATAGGGGGCGGTGGGACACTGAAGCTTTCTTT. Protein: CASSLYRGRWDTEAFF.

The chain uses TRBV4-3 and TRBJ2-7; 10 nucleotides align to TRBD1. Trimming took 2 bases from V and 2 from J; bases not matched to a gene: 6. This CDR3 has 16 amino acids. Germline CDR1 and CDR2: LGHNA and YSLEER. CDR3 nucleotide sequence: TGCGCCAGCAGCCAATCCTTAGGGACAGGGGCCTACGAGCAGTACTTC. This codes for CASSQSLGTGAYEQYF.

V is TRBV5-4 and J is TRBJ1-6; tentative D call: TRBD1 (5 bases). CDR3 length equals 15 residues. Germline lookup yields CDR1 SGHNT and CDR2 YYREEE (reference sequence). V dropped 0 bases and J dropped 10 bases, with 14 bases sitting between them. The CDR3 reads CASSLDPGFSSPLHF. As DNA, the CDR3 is TGTGCCAGCAGCTTGGACCCAGGGTTTAGCTCACCCCTCCACTTT.

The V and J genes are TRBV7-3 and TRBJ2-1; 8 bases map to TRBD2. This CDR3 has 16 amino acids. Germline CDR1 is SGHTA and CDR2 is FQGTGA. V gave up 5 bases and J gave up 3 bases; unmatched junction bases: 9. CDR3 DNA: TGTGCCAGCAGCCCTTTAGCGGGGAACATCTACAATGAGCAGTTCTTC. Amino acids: CASSPLAGNIYNEQFF.

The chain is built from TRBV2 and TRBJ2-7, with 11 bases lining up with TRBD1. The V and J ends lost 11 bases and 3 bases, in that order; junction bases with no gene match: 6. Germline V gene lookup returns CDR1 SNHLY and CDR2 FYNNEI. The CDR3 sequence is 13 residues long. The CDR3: CAARDRGYYEQYF. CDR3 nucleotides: TGTGCCGCTCGGGACAGGGGGTACTACGAGCAGTACTTC.

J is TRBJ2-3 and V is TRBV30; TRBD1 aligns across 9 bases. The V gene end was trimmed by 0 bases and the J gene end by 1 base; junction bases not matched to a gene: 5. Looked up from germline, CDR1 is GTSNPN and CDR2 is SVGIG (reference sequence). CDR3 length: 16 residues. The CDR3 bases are TGTGCCTGGAGTGTGGGGACAGGGTTTGGCACAGATACGCAGTATTTT. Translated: CAWSVGTGFGTDTQYF.

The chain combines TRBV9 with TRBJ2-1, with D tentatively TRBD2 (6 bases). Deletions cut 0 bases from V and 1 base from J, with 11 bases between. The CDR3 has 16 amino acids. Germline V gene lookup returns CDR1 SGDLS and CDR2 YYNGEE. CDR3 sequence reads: CASSVGRVSSYNEQFF. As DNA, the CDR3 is TGTGCCAGCAGCGTAGGGAGGGTATCGTCCTACAATGAGCAGTTCTTC.

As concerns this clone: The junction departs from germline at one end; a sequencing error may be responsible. For the CDR3, the DNA is TGTGCCAGCAGCCAAAGCGGGAGCAATACAGATATGCAGTATTTT. This translates into CASSQSGSNTDMQYF. The chain uses TRBV14 and TRBJ2-3, with TRBD2 identical over 8 bases. The germline V gene has CDR1 SGHDN and CDR2 FVKESK. This CDR3 has 15 amino acids.

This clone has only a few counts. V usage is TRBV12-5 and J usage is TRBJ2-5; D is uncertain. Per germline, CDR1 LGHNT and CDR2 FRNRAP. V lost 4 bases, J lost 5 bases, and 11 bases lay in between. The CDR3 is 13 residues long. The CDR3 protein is CASGSRNGETQYF. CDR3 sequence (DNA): TGTGCTAGTGGTTCTCGGAACGGGGAGACCCAGTACTTC.

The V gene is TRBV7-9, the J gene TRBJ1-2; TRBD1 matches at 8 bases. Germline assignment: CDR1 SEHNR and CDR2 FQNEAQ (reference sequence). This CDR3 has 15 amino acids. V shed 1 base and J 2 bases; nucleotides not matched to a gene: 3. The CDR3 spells CASSLGTGFNYGYTF. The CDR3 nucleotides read TGTGCCAGCAGCTTAGGGACAGGGTTCAACTATGGCTACACCTTC. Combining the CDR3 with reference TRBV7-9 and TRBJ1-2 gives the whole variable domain DTGVSQNPRHKITKRGQNVTFRCDPISEHNRLYWYRQTLGQGPEFLTYFQNEAQLEKSRLLSDRFSAERPKGSFSTLEIQRTEQGDSAMYLCASSLGTGFNYGYTFGSGTRLTVV.

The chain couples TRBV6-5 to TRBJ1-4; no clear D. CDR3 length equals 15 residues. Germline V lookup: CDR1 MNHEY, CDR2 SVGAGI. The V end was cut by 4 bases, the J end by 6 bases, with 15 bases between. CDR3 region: CASSSPGLADEKLFF. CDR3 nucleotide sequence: TGTGCCAGCAGTTCCCCGGGCCTAGCGGATGAAAAACTGTTTTTT.

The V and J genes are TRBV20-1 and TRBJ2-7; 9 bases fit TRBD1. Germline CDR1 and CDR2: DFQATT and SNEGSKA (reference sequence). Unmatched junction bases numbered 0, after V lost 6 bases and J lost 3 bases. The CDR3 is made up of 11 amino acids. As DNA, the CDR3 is TGCAGTGCGGACAGGGGCTACGAGCAGTACTTC. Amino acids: CSADRGYEQYF.

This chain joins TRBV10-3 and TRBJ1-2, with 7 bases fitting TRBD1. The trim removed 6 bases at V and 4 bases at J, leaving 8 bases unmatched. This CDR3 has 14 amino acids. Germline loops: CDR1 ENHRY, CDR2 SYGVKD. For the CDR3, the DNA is TGTGCCATCAGGGACACAGGGGCAGGCTATGGCTACACCTTC. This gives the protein CAIRDTGAGYGYTF.

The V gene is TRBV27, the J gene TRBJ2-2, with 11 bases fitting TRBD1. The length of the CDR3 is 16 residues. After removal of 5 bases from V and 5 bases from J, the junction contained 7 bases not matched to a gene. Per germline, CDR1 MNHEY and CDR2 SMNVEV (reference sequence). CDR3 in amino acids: CASSPFGTGGTGELFF. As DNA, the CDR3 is TGTGCCAGCAGTCCGTTCGGGACAGGGGGGACCGGGGAGCTGTTTTTT.

CDR3 protein: CSAGQVNEQFF. As DNA, the CDR3 is TGCAGTGCGGGACAAGTTAATGAGCAGTTCTTC. V is TRBV20-1 and J is TRBJ2-1; TRBD1 is a possible D gene (6 bases). CDR1 DFQATT and CDR2 SNEGSKA come from the germline V gene (reference sequence). The CDR3 is 11 residues long. Trimming removed 6 bases from V and 7 bases from J, with 10 bases in between.

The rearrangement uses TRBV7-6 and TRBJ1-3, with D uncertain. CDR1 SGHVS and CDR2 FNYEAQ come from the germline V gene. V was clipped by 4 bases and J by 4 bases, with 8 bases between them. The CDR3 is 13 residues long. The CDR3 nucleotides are TGTGCCAGCAGCTCTTTGCGCGGAAACACCATATATTTT. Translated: CASSSLRGNTIYF.

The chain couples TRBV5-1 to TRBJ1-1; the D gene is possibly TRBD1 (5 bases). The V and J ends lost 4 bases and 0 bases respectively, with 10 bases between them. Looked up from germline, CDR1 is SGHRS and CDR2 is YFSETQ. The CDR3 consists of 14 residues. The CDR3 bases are TGCGCCAGCAGCAACCAGGACATGAACACTGAAGCTTTCTTT. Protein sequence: CASSNQDMNTEAFF. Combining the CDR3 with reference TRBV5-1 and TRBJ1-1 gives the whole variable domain KAGVTQTPRYLIKTRGQQVTLSCSPISGHRSVSWYQQTPGQGLQFLFEYFSETQRNKGNFPGRFSGRQFSNSRSEMNVSTLELGDSALYLCASSNQDMNTEAFFGQGTRLTVV.

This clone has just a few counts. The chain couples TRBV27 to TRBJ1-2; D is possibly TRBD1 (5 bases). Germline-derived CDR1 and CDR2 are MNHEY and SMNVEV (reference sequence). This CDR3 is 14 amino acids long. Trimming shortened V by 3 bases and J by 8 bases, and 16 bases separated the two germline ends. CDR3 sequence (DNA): TGTGCCAGCAGTTTTGGGCAGGGCAGGTACGGCTACACCTTC. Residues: CASSFGQGRYGYTF.